This TCR beta chain was identified in a study of OX40 agonist ivuxolimab in advanced cancers. V lost 4 bases and J lost 9, with 13 bases in between. CDR3 size: 14 residues. From germline, CDR1 is SGHAT and CDR2 FQNNGV. Points from the study as a whole: Expanded clones were, on average, more numerous among CD8+ T cells than CD4+. At 0.1 to 3.0 mg/kg, clonal expansion of CD4+ and CD8+ blood T cells had occurred by week 6.

Comment on this clone: Its antigen remains unidentified.

Only in-frame clones appear in the TCRdb table, and some are missing; sequencing was by immunoSEQ multiplex PCR. The sample has around 70,000 clones, around 81% seen once; the top ten hold 5.5% to 7%. The source was CD4+ or CD8+ T cells sorted from blood, collected in a trial of the OX40 agonist ivuxolimab. The clonotype originates from an adult with an advanced solid tumor such as melanoma, head and neck, liver or kidney cancer. V gene TRBV11-2 combines with J gene TRBJ1-6, with D unclear. Written as DNA, the CDR3 is TGTGCCAGCAGCTCCGACGGAACCGCTTCACCCCTCCACTTT. Translated, it gives CASSSDGTASPLHF.